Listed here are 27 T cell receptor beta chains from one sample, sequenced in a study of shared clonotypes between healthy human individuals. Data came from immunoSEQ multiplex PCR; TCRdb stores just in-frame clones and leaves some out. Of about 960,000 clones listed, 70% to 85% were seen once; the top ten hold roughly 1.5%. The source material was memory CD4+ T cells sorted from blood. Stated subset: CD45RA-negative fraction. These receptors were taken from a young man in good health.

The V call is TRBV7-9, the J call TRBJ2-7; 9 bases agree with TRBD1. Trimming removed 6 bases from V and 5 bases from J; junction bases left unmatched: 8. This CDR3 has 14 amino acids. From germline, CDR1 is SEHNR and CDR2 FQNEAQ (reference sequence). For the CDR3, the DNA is TGTGCCAGCAGTTCGGGGACAGGGACACACGAGCAGTACTTC. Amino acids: CASSSGTGTHEQYF.

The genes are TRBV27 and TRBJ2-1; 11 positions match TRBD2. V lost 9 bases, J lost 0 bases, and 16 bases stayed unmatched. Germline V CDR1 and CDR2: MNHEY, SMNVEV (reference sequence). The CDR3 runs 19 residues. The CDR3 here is CARMTGLAGFLSSYNEQFF. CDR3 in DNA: TGTGCCAGGATGACCGGACTAGCGGGTTTTTTGAGCTCCTACAATGAGCAGTTCTTC.

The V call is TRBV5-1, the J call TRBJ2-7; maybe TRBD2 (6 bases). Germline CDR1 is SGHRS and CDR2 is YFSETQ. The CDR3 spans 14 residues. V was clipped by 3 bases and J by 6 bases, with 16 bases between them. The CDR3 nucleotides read TGCGCCAGCAGCTCCTCCCAGGCGGGAAGCGAGCAGTACTTC. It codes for CASSSSQAGSEQYF.

CDR3 loop: CASSIAGVINTEAFF. The CDR3 nucleotides read TGTGCCAGTAGTATAGCAGGAGTAATCAACACTGAAGCTTTCTTT. This chain links TRBV19 with TRBJ1-1; D gene unclear. The CDR3 consists of 15 residues. V gave up 1 base and J gave up 2 bases, with 11 bases separating them. Germline V gene sequence: CDR1 LNHDA, CDR2 SQIVND (reference sequence).

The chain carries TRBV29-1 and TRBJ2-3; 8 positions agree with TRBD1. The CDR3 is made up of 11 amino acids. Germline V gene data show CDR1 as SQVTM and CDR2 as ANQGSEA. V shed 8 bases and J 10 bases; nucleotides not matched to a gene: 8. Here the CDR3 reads CSSLGTGAQYF. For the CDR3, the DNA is TGCAGCTCCCTCGGGACAGGTGCGCAGTATTTT.

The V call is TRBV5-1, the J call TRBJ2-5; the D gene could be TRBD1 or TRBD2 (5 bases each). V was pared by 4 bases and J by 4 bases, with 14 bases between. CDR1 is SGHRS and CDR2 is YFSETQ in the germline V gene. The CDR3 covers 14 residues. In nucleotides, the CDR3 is TGCGCCAGCAGCCTTTGGGACCTTGGAGAGACCCAGTACTTC. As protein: CASSLWDLGETQYF.

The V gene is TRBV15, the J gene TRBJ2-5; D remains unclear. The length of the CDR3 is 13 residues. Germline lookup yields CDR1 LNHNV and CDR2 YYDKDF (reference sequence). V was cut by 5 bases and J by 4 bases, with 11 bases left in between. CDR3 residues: CATSRPGSETQYF. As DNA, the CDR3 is TGTGCCACCAGCCGGCCGGGCTCAGAGACCCAGTACTTC. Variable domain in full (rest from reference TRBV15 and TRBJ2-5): DAMVIQNPRYQVTQFGKPVTLSCSQTLNHNVMYWYQQKSSQAPKLLFHYYDKDFNNEADTPDNFQSRRPNTSFCFLDIRSPGLGDTAMYLCATSRPGSETQYFGPGTRLLVL.

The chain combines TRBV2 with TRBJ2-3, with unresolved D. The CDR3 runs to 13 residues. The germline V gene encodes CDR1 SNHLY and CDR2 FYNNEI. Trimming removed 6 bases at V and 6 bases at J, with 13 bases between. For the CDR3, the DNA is TGTGCCAGCAGACCCAATGGGCGGGATACGCAGTATTTT. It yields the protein CASRPNGRDTQYF.

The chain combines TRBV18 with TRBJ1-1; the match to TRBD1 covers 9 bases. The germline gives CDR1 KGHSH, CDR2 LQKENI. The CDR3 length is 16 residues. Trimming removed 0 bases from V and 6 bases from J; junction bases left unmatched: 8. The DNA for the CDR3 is TGTGCCAGCTCACCACCGACAGGGGGTACAGTCGCTGAAGCTTTCTTT. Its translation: CASSPPTGGTVAEAFF.

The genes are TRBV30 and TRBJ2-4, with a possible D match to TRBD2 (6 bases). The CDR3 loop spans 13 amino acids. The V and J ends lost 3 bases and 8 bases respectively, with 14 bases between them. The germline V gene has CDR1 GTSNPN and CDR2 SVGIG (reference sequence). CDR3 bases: TGTGCCTGGAGGTCGGGACTTTTGGACATTCAGTACTTC. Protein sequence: CAWRSGLLDIQYF.

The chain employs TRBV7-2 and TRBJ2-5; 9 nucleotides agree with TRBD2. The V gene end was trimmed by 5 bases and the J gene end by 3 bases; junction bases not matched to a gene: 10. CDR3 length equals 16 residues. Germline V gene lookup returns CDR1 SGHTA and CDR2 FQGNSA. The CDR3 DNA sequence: TGTGCCAGCAGCCCTAGTCTGTCTAGCGGGAAAGAGACCCAGTACTTC. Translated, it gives CASSPSLSSGKETQYF.

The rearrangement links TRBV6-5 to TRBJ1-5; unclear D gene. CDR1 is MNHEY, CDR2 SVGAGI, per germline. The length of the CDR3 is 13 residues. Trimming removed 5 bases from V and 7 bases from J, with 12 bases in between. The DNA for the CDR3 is TGTGCCAGCAGTGTAGGGTACACACAGCCCCAGCATTTT. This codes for CASSVGYTQPQHF.

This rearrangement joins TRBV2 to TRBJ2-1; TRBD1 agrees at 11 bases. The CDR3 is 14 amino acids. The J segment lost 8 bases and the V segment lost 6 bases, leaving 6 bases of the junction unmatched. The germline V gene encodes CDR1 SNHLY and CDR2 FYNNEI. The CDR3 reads CASRVDRGPDEQFF. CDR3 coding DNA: TGTGCCAGCAGGGTGGACAGGGGGCCTGATGAGCAGTTCTTC.

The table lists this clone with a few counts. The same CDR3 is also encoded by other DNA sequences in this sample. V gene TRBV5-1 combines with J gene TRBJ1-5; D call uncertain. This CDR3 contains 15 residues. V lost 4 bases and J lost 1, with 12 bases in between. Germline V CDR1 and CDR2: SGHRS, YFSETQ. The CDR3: CASSLSGESNQPQHF. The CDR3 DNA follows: TGCGCCAGCAGCCTGTCCGGGGAGAGCAATCAGCCCCAGCATTTT. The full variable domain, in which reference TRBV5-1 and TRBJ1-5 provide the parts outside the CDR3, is KAGVTQTPRYLIKTRGQQVTLSCSPISGHRSVSWYQQTPGQGLQFLFEYFSETQRNKGNFPGRFSGRQFSNSRSEMNVSTLELGDSALYLCASSLSGESNQPQHFGDGTRLSIL.

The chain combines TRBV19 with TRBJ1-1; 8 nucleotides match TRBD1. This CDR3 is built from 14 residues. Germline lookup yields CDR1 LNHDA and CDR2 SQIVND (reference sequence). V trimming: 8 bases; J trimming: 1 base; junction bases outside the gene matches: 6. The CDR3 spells CASGRTGRNTEAFF. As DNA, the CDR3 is TGTGCCAGTGGCAGGACAGGGAGGAACACTGAAGCTTTCTTT.

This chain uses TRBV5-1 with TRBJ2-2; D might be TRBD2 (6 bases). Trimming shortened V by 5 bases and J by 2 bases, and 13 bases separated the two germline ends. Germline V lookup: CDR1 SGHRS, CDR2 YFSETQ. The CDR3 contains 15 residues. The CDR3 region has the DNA TGCGCCAGCAGGCAACGGCGGGATAACACCGGGGAGCTGTTTTTT. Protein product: CASRQRRDNTGELFF.

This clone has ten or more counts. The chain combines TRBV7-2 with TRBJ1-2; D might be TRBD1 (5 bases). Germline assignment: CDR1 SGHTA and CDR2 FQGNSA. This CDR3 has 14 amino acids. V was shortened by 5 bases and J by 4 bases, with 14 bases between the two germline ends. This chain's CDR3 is CASSPPGGIYGYTF. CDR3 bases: TGTGCCAGCAGCCCCCCGGGGGGGATCTATGGCTACACCTTC.

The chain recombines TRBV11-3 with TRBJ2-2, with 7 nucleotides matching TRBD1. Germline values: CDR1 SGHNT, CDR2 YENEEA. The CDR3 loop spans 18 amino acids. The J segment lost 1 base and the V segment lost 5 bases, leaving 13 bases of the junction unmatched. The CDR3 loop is CASSTPLDGQVNTGELFF. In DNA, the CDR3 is TGTGCCAGCAGCACCCCCCTGGACGGACAGGTGAACACCGGGGAGCTGTTTTTT.

The CDR3: CASSPAPGGEQYF. The CDR3, as DNA: TGTGCCAGCAGCCCAGCCCCAGGGGGCGAGCAGTACTTC. The J gene is TRBJ2-7, the V gene TRBV7-3; 7 bases map to TRBD1. J gave up 6 bases and V 5 bases, and 7 bases lay outside the gene matches. CDR1 and CDR2 from the germline V gene are SGHTA and FQGTGA. The CDR3 is made up of 13 amino acids.

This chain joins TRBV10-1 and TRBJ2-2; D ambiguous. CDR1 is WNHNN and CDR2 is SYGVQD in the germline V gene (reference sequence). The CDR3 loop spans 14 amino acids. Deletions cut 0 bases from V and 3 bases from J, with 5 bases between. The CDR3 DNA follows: TGCGCCAGCAGTGAGTCTAAGTACACCGGGGAGCTGTTTTTT. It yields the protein CASSESKYTGELFF.

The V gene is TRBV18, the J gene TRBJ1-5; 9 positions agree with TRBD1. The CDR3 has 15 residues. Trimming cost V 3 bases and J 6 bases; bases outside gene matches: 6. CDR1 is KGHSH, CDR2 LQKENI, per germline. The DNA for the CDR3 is TGTGCCAGCTCACCGGGACAGGGTCAGGGTCAGCCCCAGCATTTT. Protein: CASSPGQGQGQPQHF.

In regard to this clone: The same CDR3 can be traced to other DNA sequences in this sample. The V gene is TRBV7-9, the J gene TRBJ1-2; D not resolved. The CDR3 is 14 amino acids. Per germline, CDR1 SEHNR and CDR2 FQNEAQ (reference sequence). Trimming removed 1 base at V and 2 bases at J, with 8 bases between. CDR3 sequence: CASSLGGNNYGYTF. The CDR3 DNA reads TGTGCCAGCAGCTTAGGTGGGAACAACTATGGCTACACCTTC.

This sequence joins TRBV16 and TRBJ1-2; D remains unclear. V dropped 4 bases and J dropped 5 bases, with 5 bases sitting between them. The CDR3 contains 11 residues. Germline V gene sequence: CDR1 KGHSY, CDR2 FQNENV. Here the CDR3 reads CASSPKYGYTF. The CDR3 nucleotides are TGTGCCAGCAGCCCGAAGTATGGCTACACCTTC.

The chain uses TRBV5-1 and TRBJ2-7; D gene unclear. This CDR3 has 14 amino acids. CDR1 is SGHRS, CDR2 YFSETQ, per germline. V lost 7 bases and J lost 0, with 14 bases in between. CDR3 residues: CASGQQWGSYEQYF. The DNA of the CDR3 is TGCGCCAGCGGGCAGCAGTGGGGCTCCTACGAGCAGTACTTC.

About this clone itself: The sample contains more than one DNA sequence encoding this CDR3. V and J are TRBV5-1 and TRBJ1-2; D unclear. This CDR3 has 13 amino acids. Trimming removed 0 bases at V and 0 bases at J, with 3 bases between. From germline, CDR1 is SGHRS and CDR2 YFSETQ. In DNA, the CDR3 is TGCGCCAGCAGCTTGGAGGCTAACTATGGCTACACCTTC. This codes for CASSLEANYGYTF.

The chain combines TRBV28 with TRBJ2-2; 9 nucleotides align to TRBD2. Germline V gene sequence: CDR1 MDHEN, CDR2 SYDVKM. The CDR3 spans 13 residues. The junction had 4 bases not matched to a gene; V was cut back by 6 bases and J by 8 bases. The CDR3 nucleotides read TGTGCCAGCAGGCGGGAGGGCCGTGGGGAGCTGTTTTTT. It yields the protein CASRREGRGELFF.

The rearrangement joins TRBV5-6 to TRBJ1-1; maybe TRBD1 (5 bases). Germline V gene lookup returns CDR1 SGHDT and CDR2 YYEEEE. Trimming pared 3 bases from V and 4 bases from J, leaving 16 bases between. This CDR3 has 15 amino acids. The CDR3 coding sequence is TGTGCCAGCAGCTCGGGGGGGAGGACAACCACTGAAGCTTTCTTT. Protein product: CASSSGGRTTTEAFF. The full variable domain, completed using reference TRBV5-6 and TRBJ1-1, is DAGVTQSPTHLIKTRGQQVTLRCSPKSGHDTVSWYQQALGQGPQFIFQYYEEEERQRGNFPDRFSGHQFPNYSSELNVNALLLGDSALYLCASSSGGRTTTEAFFGQGTRLTVV.